This T cell receptor (beta chain) was recovered during a study of breast tumors, draining lymph nodes, adjacent tissues. Study conclusions and caveats: Luminal-like breast cancer showed significantly greater tumor-nontumor repertoire similarity than basal-like breast cancer did.

The CDR3 length is 8 residues. The V end was cut by 5 bases, the J end by 14 bases, with 1 base between. Germline CDR1 reads LNHDA; CDR2 reads SQIVND (reference sequence). With regard to this clonotype: Its antigen is unidentified.

MiXCR was run by TCRdb on the multiplex PCR reads, yielding one entry per CDR3 protein. The table records approximately 190,000 distinct CDR3 sequences, roughly 31% of them present only once. Samples came from axillary lymph nodes draining the breast cancer. This TCR was recovered from a female donor with breast cancer. Some clones in this sample may be carry-over from other donors' samples. The sample consisted of axillary lymph node tissue. The chain recombines TRBV19 with TRBJ1-6, with unresolved D. As DNA, the CDR3 is TGTGCCAGTAGTTCCCTCCACTTT. Its translation is CASSSLHF. The whole variable domain, filled in from reference TRBV19 and TRBJ1-6, reads DGGITQSPKYLFRKEGQNVTLSCEQNLNHDAMYWYRQDPGQGLRLIYYSQIVNDFQKGDIAEGYSVSREKKESFPLTVTSAQKNPTAFYLCASSSLHFGNGTRLTVT.